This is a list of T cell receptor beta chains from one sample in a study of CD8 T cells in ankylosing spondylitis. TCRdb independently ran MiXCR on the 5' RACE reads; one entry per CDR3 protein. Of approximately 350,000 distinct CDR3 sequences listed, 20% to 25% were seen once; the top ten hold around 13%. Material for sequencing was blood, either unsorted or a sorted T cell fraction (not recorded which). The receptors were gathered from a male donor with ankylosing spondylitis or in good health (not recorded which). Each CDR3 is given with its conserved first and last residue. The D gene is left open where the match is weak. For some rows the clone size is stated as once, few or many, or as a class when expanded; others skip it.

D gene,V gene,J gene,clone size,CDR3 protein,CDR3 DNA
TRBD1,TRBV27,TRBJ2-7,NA,CASSSSRGPILYEQYF,TGTGCCAGCAGTTCTAGCAGGGGGCCTATTCTCTACGAGCAGTACTTC
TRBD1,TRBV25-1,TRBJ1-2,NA,CASSEWDRGLGYGYTF,TGTGCCAGCAGTGAATGGGACAGGGGGCTTGGCTATGGCTACACCTTC
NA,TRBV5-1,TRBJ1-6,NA,CASSTGGGTNSPLHF,TGCGCCAGCAGCACTGGAGGGGGAACGAATTCACCCCTCCACTTT
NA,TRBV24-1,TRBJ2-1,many,CATSATHSYNEQFF,TGTGCCACCAGTGCCACCCACTCCTACAATGAGCAGTTCTTC
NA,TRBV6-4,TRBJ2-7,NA,CASSPGTDDTYEQYF,TGTGCCAGCAGCCCCGGGACGGACGATACCTACGAGCAGTACTTC
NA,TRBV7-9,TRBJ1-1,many,CASSLGQGVNTEAFF,TGTGCCAGCAGCTTAGGGCAGGGTGTGAACACTGAAGCTTTCTTT
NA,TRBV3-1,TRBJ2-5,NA,CASSQDLDSKAQETQYF,TGTGCCAGCAGCCAAGATCTAGATTCTAAGGCGCAAGAGACCCAGTACTTC
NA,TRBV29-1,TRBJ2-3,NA,CSVEDGAGTDTQYF,TGCAGCGTTGAAGATGGGGCAGGCACAGATACGCAGTATTTT
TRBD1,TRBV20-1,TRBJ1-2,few,CSAREGQGFIYGYTF,TGCAGTGCTAGAGAAGGACAGGGCTTCATCTATGGCTACACCTTC
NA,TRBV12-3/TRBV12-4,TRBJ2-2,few,CASSSEFTGLDTGELFF,TGTGCCAGCAGTTCCGAATTCACAGGGTTGGACACCGGGGAGCTGTTTTTT
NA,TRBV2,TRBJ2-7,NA,CASSDGLAAYEQYF,TGTGCCAGCAGTGACGGCCTAGCTGCCTACGAGCAGTACTTC
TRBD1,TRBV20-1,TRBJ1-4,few,CSARGEGQVSEKLFF,TGCAGTGCTAGAGGAGAGGGACAGGTGTCCGAAAAACTGTTTTTT
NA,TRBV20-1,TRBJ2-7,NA,CSARSGLASYEQYF,TGCAGTGCTAGATCGGGGCTAGCCTCCTACGAGCAGTACTTC
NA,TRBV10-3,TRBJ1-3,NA,CAISDRGSSGNTIYF,TGTGCCATCAGTGATCGAGGGAGCTCTGGAAACACCATATATTTT
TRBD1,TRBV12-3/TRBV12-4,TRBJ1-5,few,CASSLGDRDSNQPQHF,TGTGCCAGCAGTTTAGGGGACAGGGATAGCAATCAGCCCCAGCATTTT
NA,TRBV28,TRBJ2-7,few,CASSTASLEQYF,TGTGCCAGCAGCACCGCCTCCCTCGAGCAGTACTTC
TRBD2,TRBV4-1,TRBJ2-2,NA,CASSQVPSGLTGELFF,TGCGCCAGCAGCCAAGTCCCTAGCGGGCTAACCGGGGAGCTGTTTTTT
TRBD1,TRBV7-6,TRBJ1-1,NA,CASSDPGTENTEAFF,TGTGCCAGCAGCGACCCCGGGACAGAGAACACTGAAGCTTTCTTT
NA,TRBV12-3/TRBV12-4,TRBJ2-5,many,CASSLGGESQYF,TGTGCCAGCAGTTTAGGGGGAGAGAGCCAGTACTTC
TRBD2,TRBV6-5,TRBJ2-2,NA,CASSYTPPAAGGRFGELFF,TGTGCCAGCAGTTACACTCCCCCGGCGGCGGGGGGGCGGTTCGGGGAGCTGTTTTTT
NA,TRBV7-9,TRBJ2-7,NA,CASSFWEGEQYF,TGTGCCAGCAGCTTCTGGGAAGGCGAGCAGTACTTC
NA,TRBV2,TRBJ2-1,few,CASLGQNNEQFF,TGTGCCAGCCTGGGGCAGAACAATGAGCAGTTCTTC
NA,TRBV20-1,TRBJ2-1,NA,CSARASAIEQFF,TGCAGTGCTAGAGCCTCCGCGATCGAGCAGTTCTTC
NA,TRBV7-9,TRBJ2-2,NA,CASSFYRAGTGELFF,TGTGCCAGCAGCTTTTACAGGGCCGGCACCGGGGAGCTGTTTTTT
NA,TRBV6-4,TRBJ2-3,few,CASSDSSDSSTDTQYF,TGTGCCAGCAGTGACTCGAGCGACTCTAGCACAGATACGCAGTATTTT
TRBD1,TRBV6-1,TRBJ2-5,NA,CASSVTGDQETQYF,TGTGCCAGCAGTGTGACAGGGGACCAAGAGACCCAGTACTTC
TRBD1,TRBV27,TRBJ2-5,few,CASSHGTGPETQYF,TGTGCCAGCAGTCACGGGACAGGGCCTGAGACCCAGTACTTC
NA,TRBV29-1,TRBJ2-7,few,CSVISTKDEQYF,TGCAGCGTGATCTCGACCAAGGACGAGCAGTACTTC
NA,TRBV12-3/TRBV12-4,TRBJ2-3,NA,CASSFTESSDTQYF,TGTGCCAGCAGTTTTACGGAAAGTTCGGATACGCAGTATTTT
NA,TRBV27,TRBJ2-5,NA,CASSHGLPETQYF,TGTGCCAGCAGTCACGGACTCCCCGAGACCCAGTACTTC
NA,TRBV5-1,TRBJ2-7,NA,CASSLYGSYEQYF,TGCGCCAGCAGCTTGTACGGCAGCTACGAGCAGTACTTC
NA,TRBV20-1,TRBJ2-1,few,CSARAASRSYNEQFF,TGCAGTGCTAGAGCGGCTTCTCGCTCCTACAATGAGCAGTTCTTC
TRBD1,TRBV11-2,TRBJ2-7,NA,CASSLFSLRTGNEQYF,TGTGCCAGCAGCTTATTCTCTCTGAGGACAGGCAACGAGCAGTACTTC
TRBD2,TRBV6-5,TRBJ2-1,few,CASSYSRLAGGLVGEQFF,TGTGCCAGCAGTTACTCGAGACTAGCGGGGGGGCTGGTTGGTGAGCAGTTCTTC
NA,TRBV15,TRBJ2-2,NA,CATSRENTGELFF,TGTGCCACCAGCAGAGAGAACACCGGGGAGCTGTTTTTT
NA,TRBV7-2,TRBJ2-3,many,CASSLISTDTQYF,TGTGCCAGCAGTTTGATTAGCACAGATACGCAGTATTTT
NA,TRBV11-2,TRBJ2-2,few,CASSLALGGGELFF,TGTGCCAGCAGCTTAGCTCTCGGAGGCGGGGAGCTGTTTTTT
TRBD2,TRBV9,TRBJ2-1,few,CASSVGWGREEQFF,TGTGCCAGCAGCGTAGGATGGGGGAGGGAGGAGCAGTTCTTC
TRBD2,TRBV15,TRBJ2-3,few,CATSPGGRGTDTQYF,TGTGCCACCAGCCCCGGGGGGAGGGGCACAGATACGCAGTATTTT
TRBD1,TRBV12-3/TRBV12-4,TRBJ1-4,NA,CASTNRGDGEKLFF,TGTGCCAGCACCAACAGGGGAGACGGTGAAAAACTGTTTTTT
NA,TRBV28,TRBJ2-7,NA,CASSLWGQYEQYF,TGTGCCAGCAGTTTATGGGGGCAGTACGAGCAGTACTTC
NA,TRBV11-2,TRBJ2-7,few,CASSLALGAGYEQYF,TGTGCCAGCAGCTTAGCGCTAGGAGCCGGCTACGAGCAGTACTTC
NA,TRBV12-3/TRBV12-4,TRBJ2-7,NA,CASSFLEANEQYF,TGTGCCAGCAGTTTTCTGGAGGCTAATGAGCAGTACTTC